This is a list of T cell receptor beta chains from one sample in a study of CD8 T cells in Susac syndrome. TCRdb called the immunoSEQ multiplex PCR reads again in MiXCR, with one record for every CDR3 protein. Of 150,000 to 200,000 distinct CDR3 sequences in the sample, roughly 94% were seen once. Material for sequencing was CD4+ T cells from PBMCs. The receptor set was obtained from a human donor with multiple sclerosis. The CDR3 runs from the conserved cysteine through the conserved F or W. The order of the fields is V gene, clone size, J gene, D gene, CDR3 DNA, CDR3 protein. A D gene is named only where the DNA matches it firmly. Clone size is stated in some rows and not others, as once, few, many or a class when expanded.

TRBV25-1	NA	TRBJ1-1	NA	TGTGCCAGCAGACAGACAGGCATTTCGACTGAAGCTTTCTTT	CASRQTGISTEAFF
TRBV29-1	NA	TRBJ1-1	NA	TGCAGCGTTGTTAGGCAGTCGGGGAACACTGAAGCTTTCTTT	CSVVRQSGNTEAFF
TRBV10-3	NA	TRBJ1-5	NA	TGTGCCATCAGTGAGTCTTCTCGAGGGAGGCAGCCCCAGCATTTT	CAISESSRGRQPQHF
TRBV3-1	NA	TRBJ2-1	TRBD2	TGTGCCAGCAGCCAAGATACTAGCGGGAGGGAAGAGCAGTTCTTC	CASSQDTSGREEQFF
TRBV30	NA	TRBJ1-3	NA	TGTGCCTGGAGTGGGCCGGCCTCTGGAAACACCATATATTTT	CAWSGPASGNTIYF
TRBV12-3/TRBV12-4	NA	TRBJ1-1	NA	TGTGCCAGCAGTTTAAGGAAGGACACTGAAGCTTTCTTT	CASSLRKDTEAFF
TRBV24-1	NA	TRBJ2-1	TRBD1	TGTGCCACCAGTGAGGCCGGGACAGGACACAATGAGCAGTTCTTC	CATSEAGTGHNEQFF
TRBV18	NA	TRBJ2-7	NA	TGTGCCAGCTCACCACCGTCAGTCTACGAGCAGTACTTC	CASSPPSVYEQYF
TRBV30	NA	TRBJ2-7	NA	TGTGCCTGGAACCGCAGCCCTGACTACGAGCAGTACTTC	CAWNRSPDYEQYF
TRBV6-6	NA	TRBJ1-1	NA	TGTGCCAGCAGTGCGCAGGTTGAAGCTTTCTTT	CASSAQVEAFF
TRBV5-1	NA	TRBJ1-1	NA	TGCGCCAGCAGCTTGGAAGTCGTGTCTGAAGCTTTCTTT	CASSLEVVSEAFF
TRBV2	NA	TRBJ1-5	NA	TGTGCCAGCAGCGGGACTGCCCAAAATCAGCCCCAGCATTTT	CASSGTAQNQPQHF
TRBV19	once	TRBJ2-2	TRBD1	TGTGCCAGTAGTATGGGGACAGCCTTCACCGGGGAGCTGTTTTTT	CASSMGTAFTGELFF
TRBV20-1	NA	TRBJ1-2	NA	TGCAGTGCACCAAGGACAGCTCCCTATGGCTACACCTTC	CSAPRTAPYGYTF
TRBV12-3/TRBV12-4	NA	TRBJ1-1	NA	TGTGCCAGCAGCCTCCACGCAAGGGTGATGAACACTGAAGCTTTCTTT	CASSLHARVMNTEAFF
TRBV5-4	NA	TRBJ1-1	NA	TGTGCCAGCAGCCCGAGGGCGGCTTACACTGAAGCTTTCTTT	CASSPRAAYTEAFF
TRBV5-8	NA	TRBJ2-7	NA	TGTGCCAGCAGCTTCGGCCCGATGCTCTACGAGCAGTACTTC	CASSFGPMLYEQYF
TRBV4-1	NA	TRBJ2-1	TRBD2	TGCGCCAGCAGCCAACAGAGACTAGCATTGGAGCAGTTCTTC	CASSQQRLALEQFF
TRBV6-5	NA	TRBJ2-1	TRBD1	TGTGCCAGCAGCCGCCAGGGGGAAGGTGAGCAGTTCTTC	CASSRQGEGEQFF
TRBV19	NA	TRBJ1-5	NA	TGTGCCAGTAGTACCCCCAGACCACAGGCCGGGACTAAACCCCAGCATTTT	CASSTPRPQAGTKPQHF
TRBV3-1	NA	TRBJ2-1	NA	TGTGCCAGCAGCCCGGACTATTACAATGAGCAGTTCTTC	CASSPDYYNEQFF
TRBV12-3/TRBV12-4	NA	TRBJ2-3	NA	TGTGCCAGCAGTCCTGGAATGGGGCGTACAGATACGCAGTATTTT	CASSPGMGRTDTQYF
TRBV15	NA	TRBJ1-2	NA	TGTGCCACCGGCCCCGCGACGGAAAACTATGGCTACACCTTC	CATGPATENYGYTF
TRBV15	NA	TRBJ2-1	TRBD2	TGTGCCACCAGCAGAGCAGGAACTAGCGGGAGGAATGAGCAGTTCTTC	CATSRAGTSGRNEQFF
TRBV6-5	once	TRBJ1-2	NA	TGTGCCAGCAGTTCTAAGGATGGCTACACCTTC	CASSSKDGYTF
TRBV2	NA	TRBJ2-3	NA	TGTGCCAGCAATTTAGCGGCTCGCACAGATACGCAGTATTTT	CASNLAARTDTQYF
TRBV20-1	NA	TRBJ2-1	NA	TGCAGTGCCCAGAACCAGGGGACCGCCGAGCAGTTCTTC	CSAQNQGTAEQFF
TRBV2	NA	TRBJ2-5	NA	TGTGCCAGCATAGGAGGGGGGGAGACCCAGTACTTC	CASIGGGETQYF
TRBV30	few	TRBJ1-5	NA	TGTGCCTGGAGTTTGGATAGCAATCAGCCCCAGCATTTT	CAWSLDSNQPQHF
TRBV29-1	NA	TRBJ1-4	NA	TGCAGCGGGTGGACAGAATATAATGAAAAACTGTTTTTT	CSGWTEYNEKLFF
TRBV5-6	NA	TRBJ2-5	TRBD1	TGTGCCAGCAGCATACAGGGGGCCCAGTACTTC	CASSIQGAQYF
TRBV30	NA	TRBJ2-7	TRBD1	TGTGCCTGGAATCCCAGGGACAGGTCTGTGGCCGAGCAGTACTTC	CAWNPRDRSVAEQYF
TRBV12-3/TRBV12-4	once	TRBJ2-5	TRBD2	TGTGCCAGCAGCCCGGGACTAACACAAGAGACCCAGTACTTC	CASSPGLTQETQYF
TRBV27	NA	TRBJ2-1	TRBD1	TGTGCCAGCAGCCCCTCCAGGGGGCGCCGATTCTTC	CASSPSRGRRFF
TRBV6-2/TRBV6-3	NA	TRBJ2-7	TRBD1	TGTGCCAGCAGCCTTCTTGGGCAGGGGGTCTACGAGCAGTACTTC	CASSLLGQGVYEQYF
TRBV12-3/TRBV12-4	NA	TRBJ2-3	TRBD2	TGTGCCAGCAGTCCGGGACTAGCGACAGATACGCAGTATTTT	CASSPGLATDTQYF
TRBV28	NA	TRBJ1-2	NA	TGTGCCAGCAGTGCTAGTGCGGGACCAGATGGCTACACCTTC	CASSASAGPDGYTF
TRBV30	NA	TRBJ2-1	TRBD2	TGTGCCTGGAGTATGTTACGCGGGAGCTATGAGCAGTTCTTC	CAWSMLRGSYEQFF
TRBV12-3/TRBV12-4	NA	TRBJ1-5	NA	TGTGCCAGCAGTTTAATTGGCAATCAGCCCCAGCATTTT	CASSLIGNQPQHF
TRBV30	NA	TRBJ1-2	NA	TGTGCCTGGAACCATCGTACGAACTATGGCTACACCTTC	CAWNHRTNYGYTF
TRBV28	NA	TRBJ1-5	NA	TGTGCCAGCAGCCTGGATATTAGCAATCAGCCCCAGCATTTT	CASSLDISNQPQHF